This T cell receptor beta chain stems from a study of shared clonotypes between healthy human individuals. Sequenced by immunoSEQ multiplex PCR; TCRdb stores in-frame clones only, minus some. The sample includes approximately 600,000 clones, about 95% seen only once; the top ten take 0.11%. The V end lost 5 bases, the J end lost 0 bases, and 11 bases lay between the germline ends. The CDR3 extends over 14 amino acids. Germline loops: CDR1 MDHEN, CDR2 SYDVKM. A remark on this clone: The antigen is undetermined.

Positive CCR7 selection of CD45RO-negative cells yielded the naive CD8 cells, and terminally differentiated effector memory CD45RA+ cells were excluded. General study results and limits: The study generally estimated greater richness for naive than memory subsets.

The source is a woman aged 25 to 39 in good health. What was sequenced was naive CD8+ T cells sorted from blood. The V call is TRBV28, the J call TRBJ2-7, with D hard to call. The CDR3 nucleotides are TGTGCCAGCAGTATTGGTATGAGCTCCTACGAGCAGTACTTC. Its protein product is CASSIGMSSYEQYF.